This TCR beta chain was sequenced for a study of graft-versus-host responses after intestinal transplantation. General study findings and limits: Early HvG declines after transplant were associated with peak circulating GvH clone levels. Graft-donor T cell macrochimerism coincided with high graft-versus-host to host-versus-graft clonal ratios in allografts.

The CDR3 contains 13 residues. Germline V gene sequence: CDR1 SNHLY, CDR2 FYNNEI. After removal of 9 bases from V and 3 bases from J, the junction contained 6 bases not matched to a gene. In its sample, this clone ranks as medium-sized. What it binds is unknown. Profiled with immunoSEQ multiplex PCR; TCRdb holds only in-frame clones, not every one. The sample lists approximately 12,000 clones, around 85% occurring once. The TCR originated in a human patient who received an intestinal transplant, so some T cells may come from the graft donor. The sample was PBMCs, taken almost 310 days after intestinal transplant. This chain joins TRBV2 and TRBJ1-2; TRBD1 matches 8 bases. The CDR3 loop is CARGQEEYYGYTF. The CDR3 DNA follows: TGTGCCAGGGGACAGGAAGAGTACTATGGCTACACCTTC.